This entry describes one TCR beta chain. Its antigen target is currently unknown. It has no much larger one-base neighbor in the sample; base qualities were not kept. This record belongs to a study of shared clonotypes between healthy human individuals (dated by TCRdb to 2018 to 2021). As for the study more broadly: The cohort comprised a couple of women and a few men aged 18 to 49 years. To increase sequencing depth and limit assay-specific biases, TCR repertoire library preparation and sequencing were carried out by different laboratories using diverse techniques. To estimate repertoire size and how much clonotype sharing occurs between individuals, the study deeply sequenced the blood TCR repertoires of a handful of healthy adults. For each donor, CD4 naive and CD4 memory were each run on three plates, CD8 naive on two plates, and CD8 memory on one plate. Leukapheresis yielded between about 0.8 and 8.9 billion PBMCs per donor. Results and caveats for the whole study, not just this receptor: Only blood was sampled, and tissue TCR repertoires likely differ from those in blood. Pairwise subsampling led to the expectation that sequencing depth would affect the degree of clonotype sharing among donors. Because the study included only a small number of donors, the genetic and exposure-history diversity represented was limited. Incomplete sequencing was indicated by rarefaction of sorted-subset datasets, despite the large sequencing depth. Clonotypes shared by all four sorted-subset donors showed higher generation probabilities than non-shared clonotypes. Approximately 5% of naive CD4, around 3.6% of naive CD8, 2.3% of memory CD4, and about 0.4% of memory CD8 clonotypes were shared across a few donors. Estimated clonotype richness was generally larger for naive than for memory subsets.

The donors were healthy, HIV-negative adults who had no recently reported acute infections or vaccinations. Every donor was a Caucasian adult residing in Nashville, Tennessee, USA. CD4+ T cells were enriched by magnetic negative selection, after which naive cells were positively selected on CD45RA and the negative fraction was taken as the memory subset. After blood collection by leukapheresis, PBMCs were isolated using Ficoll-Histopaque density gradient centrifugation and then cryopreserved in the vapor phase of liquid nitrogen. Analytical flow cytometry was used to check the purity and quantity of every magnetically sorted T cell population. Each sorted fraction had its genomic DNA isolated and then quantified by UV absorbance on a Nanodrop 2000c. TCR CDR3 regions were amplified from genomic DNA by multiplex PCR using the deep immunoSEQ assay. Extracted genomic DNA from each cell subset was distributed evenly across all wells of several immunoSEQ 96-well plates, and each plate was treated as a replicate. For sorted subsets, 200 to 250 ng genomic DNA, equal to some 30,000 T cell genomes, was loaded into each replicate PCR. Purified libraries were quantified with a Qubit 3.0 fluorometer, sized on a Bioanalyzer 2100, and re-quantified with the KAPA Library Quantification kit. A separate single-read 150-cycle Illumina NextSeq 550 flow cell was used to sequence each immunoSEQ 96-well plate. In the paper's pipeline: The immunoSEQ output contained only junctional sequences without quality scores, so filtering could not match that applied to full-length reads. To assign V/J genes and CDR3, sequences were annotated against IMGT germline references using PyIR, a Python wrapper for IgBLAST v1.9. Reads with weak V/J assignments (E-value above 1e-6), missing CDR3, stop codons, out-of-frame junctions, or ambiguous translated residues were removed. V3J clonotypes were defined as sequences sharing the same inferred V gene, J gene, and CDR3 amino acid sequence. Percentage overlap between repertoires was calculated by dividing the number of shared unique clonotypes by the size of the smaller repertoire. RTK rarefaction, the Chao1 estimator, and Recon v2.1 estimates of unobserved clonotypes were used to assess repertoire richness. OLGA was used to compute generation probabilities for all TCRbeta clonotypes that the gDNA method yielded from a handful of donors. TCRdb stores this immuneACCESS table with in-frame sequences only. Part of the clones is absent; in the studies checked, under half of the shortfall reflects unresolved V genes, and no reason is known for the rest. That table is the source of V, J and clone size, and D and trimming were worked out from the DNA. This sample holds under 1,100,000 clones; under 80% were observed only once. The ten largest clones capture about 1.5% of the sample.

Reading the germline V gene gives CDR1 SGHDN and CDR2 FVKESK. The CDR3 numbers 13 residues from cysteine through phenylalanine. CDR3 DNA only is kept here, 39 bases in frame from base 1. At the junction V is shortened by 6 bases and J by 3 bases, with 10 bases in between. Material: memory CD4+ T cells sorted from blood. The sample's cell subset or site, from its label and the paper: CD45RA-negative fraction. The chain was built from TRBV14 and TRBJ2-3, with the identity of the D gene unclear. The receptor was derived from a man younger than 35 in good health. This receptor has the CDR3 CASRFRVTDTQYF. The sequenced DNA: TGTGCCAGCAGATTTCGGGTTACAGATACGCAGTATTTT.